These T cell receptor beta chains were read from a single sample in a study of tumor-infiltrating lymphocytes in primary liver carcinoma. From the multiplex PCR reads, TCRdb called clonotypes with MiXCR, one entry per CDR3 protein. This sample has about 330,000 distinct CDR3 sequences; less than 75% occur once, and the top ten carry under 8%. Input material: peripheral blood. These TCRs come from a man aged 35 to 55 with primary liver carcinoma and hepatitis B virus infection. Both conserved end residues are part of each CDR3. A D gene is named only where the DNA matches it firmly. Where a row states a size, it is once, few, many or the class of an expanded clone; other rows omit it.

v_call: TRBV11-2; j_call: TRBJ2-1; clone_size: NA; d_call: TRBD2; cdr3_aa: CVGSSGTSVVYNGQFF; cdr3_nt: TGTGTCGGCAGCTCCGGGACTAGCGTCGTCTACAATGGGCAGTTCTTC
v_call: TRBV29-1; j_call: TRBJ2-5; clone_size: many; d_call: NA; cdr3_aa: CSGTGPRGETQYF; cdr3_nt: TGCAGCGGTACAGGCCCCCGGGGGGAGACCCAGTACTTC
v_call: TRBV5-5; j_call: TRBJ2-7; clone_size: NA; d_call: TRBD1; cdr3_aa: CASNLGLGQGFYEQYF; cdr3_nt: TGTGCCAGCAACTTGGGTTTGGGACAGGGATTCTACGAGCAGTACTTC
v_call: TRBV7-9; j_call: TRBJ1-1; clone_size: NA; d_call: TRBD1; cdr3_aa: CASSTFQGDTEAFF; cdr3_nt: TGTGCCAGCAGCACGTTTCAGGGGGACACTGAAGCTTTCTTT
v_call: TRBV6-2/TRBV6-3; j_call: TRBJ1-5; clone_size: many; d_call: NA; cdr3_aa: CASSYQPQHF; cdr3_nt: TGTGCCAGCAGTTATCAGCCCCAGCATTTT
v_call: TRBV6-6; j_call: TRBJ2-1; clone_size: few; d_call: TRBD2; cdr3_aa: CASSRGLAGGGSYNEQFF; cdr3_nt: TGTGCCAGCAGTAGGGGACTAGCTGGGGGGGGGTCCTACAATGAGCAGTTCTTC
v_call: TRBV12-3/TRBV12-4; j_call: TRBJ2-1; clone_size: many; d_call: TRBD2; cdr3_aa: CASSFELSGRAVNEQFF; cdr3_nt: TGTGCCAGCAGTTTTGAATTGAGCGGGAGGGCCGTCAATGAGCAGTTCTTC
v_call: TRBV11-3; j_call: TRBJ2-5; clone_size: NA; d_call: NA; cdr3_aa: CASSPGLTGRDTQYF; cdr3_nt: TGTGCCAGCAGCCCGGGGCTAACGGGACGAGATACCCAGTACTTC
v_call: TRBV5-1; j_call: TRBJ2-2; clone_size: NA; d_call: TRBD2; cdr3_aa: CANRGAGVGELFF; cdr3_nt: TGCGCCAACAGAGGGGCGGGAGTCGGGGAGCTGTTTTTT
v_call: TRBV6-1; j_call: TRBJ1-1; clone_size: NA; d_call: NA; cdr3_aa: CASSEIRTRTEAFF; cdr3_nt: TGTGCCAGCAGTGAAATCAGGACGCGGACTGAAGCTTTCTTT
v_call: TRBV6-5; j_call: TRBJ1-4; clone_size: NA; d_call: NA; cdr3_aa: CASNLGRQGYEKLFF; cdr3_nt: TGCGCCAGCAACCTCGGGAGGCAGGGGTATGAAAAACTGTTTTTT
v_call: TRBV5-1; j_call: TRBJ2-1; clone_size: NA; d_call: NA; cdr3_aa: CASSLEDLDIEQFF; cdr3_nt: TGCGCCAGCAGCTTAGAGGATCTCGACATTGAGCAGTTCTTC
v_call: TRBV6-5; j_call: TRBJ2-7; clone_size: many; d_call: NA; cdr3_aa: CASGVPAATEQYF; cdr3_nt: TGTGCCAGTGGGGTCCCAGCGGCTACCGAGCAGTACTTC
v_call: TRBV11-2; j_call: TRBJ1-1; clone_size: NA; d_call: NA; cdr3_aa: CASNLVRYTEAFF; cdr3_nt: TGTGCCAGCAACTTAGTTCGTTACACTGAAGCTTTCTTT
v_call: TRBV19; j_call: TRBJ2-7; clone_size: NA; d_call: TRBD1; cdr3_aa: CATRDSSYEQYF; cdr3_nt: TGTGCCACTAGGGACAGCTCCTACGAGCAGTACTTC
v_call: TRBV5-4; j_call: TRBJ2-7; clone_size: NA; d_call: TRBD1; cdr3_aa: CASSSGQGGYEQYF; cdr3_nt: TGTGCCAGCAGCTCGGGACAGGGTGGCTACGAGCAGTACTTC
v_call: TRBV11-1; j_call: TRBJ1-1; clone_size: many; d_call: TRBD1; cdr3_aa: CASSSIYRGLGEAFF; cdr3_nt: TGTGCCAGCAGCTCGATTTACAGGGGGCTCGGTGAAGCTTTCTTT
v_call: TRBV28; j_call: TRBJ2-3; clone_size: few; d_call: NA; cdr3_aa: CASSLTGTSTDTQYF; cdr3_nt: TGTGCCAGCAGTTTAACGGGGACTAGCACAGATACGCAGTATTTT
v_call: TRBV10-3; j_call: TRBJ2-5; clone_size: many; d_call: NA; cdr3_aa: CAISESGETQYF; cdr3_nt: TGTGCCATCAGTGAGTCGGGGGAGACCCAGTACTTC
v_call: TRBV11-3; j_call: TRBJ2-2; clone_size: NA; d_call: NA; cdr3_aa: CTSGRGGGTGELFF; cdr3_nt: TGTACCAGCGGCCGTGGGGGCGGAACCGGGGAGCTGTTTTTT
v_call: TRBV11-2; j_call: TRBJ2-2; clone_size: many; d_call: TRBD2; cdr3_aa: CASTPTSGLAGTGELFF; cdr3_nt: TGTGCCAGCACCCCAACGTCGGGACTAGCTGGCACCGGGGAGCTGTTTTTT
v_call: TRBV7-3; j_call: TRBJ2-1; clone_size: NA; d_call: NA; cdr3_aa: CASSLDSPGFGEQFF; cdr3_nt: TGTGCCAGCAGCTTGGACTCTCCTGGGTTCGGTGAGCAGTTCTTC
v_call: TRBV6-6; j_call: TRBJ1-6; clone_size: many; d_call: TRBD1; cdr3_aa: CATKGGQEYNSPLHF; cdr3_nt: TGTGCCACCAAAGGGGGACAGGAGTATAATTCACCCCTCCACTTT
v_call: TRBV28; j_call: TRBJ2-2; clone_size: NA; d_call: TRBD2; cdr3_aa: CASTSRLAGLKTNTGELFF; cdr3_nt: TGTGCCAGCACCTCCAGACTAGCGGGCCTAAAGACGAACACCGGGGAGCTGTTTTTT
v_call: TRBV6-2/TRBV6-3; j_call: TRBJ2-1; clone_size: NA; d_call: TRBD2; cdr3_aa: CATSYALGTNGRPGSYNEQFF; cdr3_nt: TGTGCCACCAGTTACGCCCTTGGGACTAACGGGCGTCCGGGGTCCTACAATGAGCAGTTCTTC
v_call: TRBV10-1; j_call: TRBJ2-1; clone_size: few; d_call: TRBD2; cdr3_aa: CASSVAGGNEQFF; cdr3_nt: TGCGCCAGCAGTGTGGCGGGAGGCAATGAGCAGTTCTTC
v_call: TRBV11-2; j_call: TRBJ2-7; clone_size: NA; d_call: TRBD2; cdr3_aa: CASSSRTSGSFEQYF; cdr3_nt: TGTGCCAGCAGCTCCAGGACTAGCGGGAGTTTCGAGCAGTACTTC
v_call: TRBV6-1; j_call: TRBJ2-6; clone_size: NA; d_call: NA; cdr3_aa: CASTLVSGANVLTF; cdr3_nt: TGTGCCAGCACTTTGGTGTCTGGGGCCAACGTCCTGACTTTC
v_call: TRBV12-3/TRBV12-4; j_call: TRBJ2-7; clone_size: many; d_call: TRBD1; cdr3_aa: CASSSGTVPHEQYF; cdr3_nt: TGTGCCAGCAGTTCCGGGACAGTCCCCCACGAGCAGTACTTC